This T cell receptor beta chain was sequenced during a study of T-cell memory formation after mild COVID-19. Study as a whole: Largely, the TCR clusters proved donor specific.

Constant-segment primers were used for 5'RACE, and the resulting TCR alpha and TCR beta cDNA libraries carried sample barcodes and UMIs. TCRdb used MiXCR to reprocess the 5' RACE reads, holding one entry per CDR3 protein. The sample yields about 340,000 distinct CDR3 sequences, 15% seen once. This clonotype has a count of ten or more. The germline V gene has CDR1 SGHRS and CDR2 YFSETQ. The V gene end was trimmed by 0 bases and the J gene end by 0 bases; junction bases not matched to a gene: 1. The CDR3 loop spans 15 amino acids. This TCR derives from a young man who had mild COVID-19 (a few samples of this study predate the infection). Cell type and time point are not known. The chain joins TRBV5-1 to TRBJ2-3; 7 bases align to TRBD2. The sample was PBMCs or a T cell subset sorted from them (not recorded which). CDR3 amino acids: CASSLDGGSTDTQYF. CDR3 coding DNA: TGCGCCAGCAGCTTGGACGGGGGGAGCACAGATACGCAGTATTTT.